These 13 T cell receptor beta chains were all obtained from the same sample, sequenced in a study of blood T cell repertoires in COVID-19. TCRdb's copy holds only in-frame clones and misses some; the assay was immunoSEQ multiplex PCR. The sample holds a few hundred thousand clones, around 90% seen once. The sequencing input was peripheral blood. The receptors shown here come from a woman in her forties or fifties with COVID-19, enrolled during active disease.

The rearrangement uses TRBV11-2 and TRBJ1-1, with D possibly being TRBD1 (5 bases). Germline V gene sequence: CDR1 SGHAT, CDR2 FQNNGV. The CDR3 covers 15 residues. The V gene lost 1 base and the J gene lost 1 base, with 10 bases spanning the gap. The CDR3 loop reads CASSLALGQNTEAFF. The CDR3 nucleotides read TGTGCCAGCAGCTTAGCGTTGGGGCAGAACACTGAAGCTTTCTTT.

J is TRBJ1-5 and V is TRBV6-4; TRBD1 matches at 9 bases. The ends lost 5 bases at V and 0 bases at J; junction bases unmatched: 5. The CDR3 contains 16 residues. Germline V gene sequence: CDR1 MRHNA, CDR2 SNTAGT. The CDR3 here is CASSLTGGHSNQPQHF. The DNA for the CDR3 is TGTGCCAGCAGTTTAACAGGGGGCCATAGCAATCAGCCCCAGCATTTT.

The CDR3 sequence: CASSSLYEQYF. The CDR3 DNA follows: TGTGCCAGCAGCTCACTATACGAGCAGTACTTC. The chain is built from TRBV7-9 and TRBJ2-7, with D unclear. The CDR3 consists of 11 residues. Trimming took 4 bases from V and 4 from J, leaving 5 bases between them. Germline CDR1 reads SEHNR; CDR2 reads FQNEAQ (reference sequence).

This rearrangement joins TRBV5-1 to TRBJ2-7, with D maybe TRBD1 (5 bases). Trimming cost V 3 bases and J 4 bases, with 14 bases left between them. Germline V CDR1 and CDR2: SGHRS, YFSETQ. The CDR3 runs to 14 residues. The CDR3 reads CASSSYRTGYEQYF. The DNA for the CDR3 is TGCGCCAGCAGCTCCTATCGAACAGGTTACGAGCAGTACTTC.

The genes are TRBV6-5 and TRBJ2-7, with 8 bases identical to TRBD2. The ends lost 0 bases at V and 2 bases at J; junction bases unmatched: 0. Germline-derived CDR1 and CDR2 are MNHEY and SVGAGI. The CDR3 has 14 residues. CDR3 amino acids: CASSYSRGAYEQYF. CDR3 in DNA: TGTGCCAGCAGTTACTCGCGGGGGGCCTACGAGCAGTACTTC.

CDR3 nucleotide sequence: TGTGCCAGCAGTCTCGGACACCCGGGCAATGAGCAGTTCTTC. This sequence encodes CASSLGHPGNEQFF. The chain couples TRBV28 to TRBJ2-1, with D perhaps matching TRBD1 (5 bases). The CDR3 is 14 residues long. The germline V gene has CDR1 MDHEN and CDR2 SYDVKM. Trimming removed 5 bases from V and 6 bases from J, with 14 bases in between. The complete variable domain, with remaining parts taken from reference TRBV28 and TRBJ2-1, reads DVKVTQSSRYLVKRTGEKVFLECVQDMDHENMFWYRQDPGLGLRLIYFSYDVKMKEKGDIPEGYSVSREKKERFSLILESASTNQTSMYLCASSLGHPGNEQFFGPGTRLTVL.

The chain employs TRBV5-5 and TRBJ1-4; tentative D call: TRBD1 (6 bases). Trimming stripped 4 bases from V and 4 bases from J, with 17 bases between. The germline V gene encodes CDR1 SGHKS and CDR2 YYEKEE (reference sequence). The CDR3 is made up of 16 amino acids. The CDR3, as DNA: TGTGCCAGCAGCCTGTATAAGACAGGAAATAATGAAAAACTGTTTTTT. Amino acids: CASSLYKTGNNEKLFF.

The chain combines TRBV5-1 with TRBJ1-4; D perhaps matches TRBD1 (6 bases). Germline CDR1 is SGHRS and CDR2 is YFSETQ. CDR3 length: 15 residues. With 2 bases removed from V and 2 bases from J, the gap between germline ends came to 10 bases. CDR3 sequence reads: CASSFTGSTNEKLFF. CDR3 coding DNA: TGCGCCAGCAGCTTTACAGGGTCCACTAATGAAAAACTGTTTTTT.

The chain carries TRBV20-1 and TRBJ2-3, with D perhaps matching TRBD2 (5 bases). The ends were cut back, 3 bases at V and 8 bases at J, with 15 bases in the middle. Germline-derived CDR1 and CDR2 are DFQATT and SNEGSKA (reference sequence). This CDR3 is 13 amino acids long. The CDR3 DNA reads TGCAGTGCTAGTCCGGATTTACGGGGTACGCAGTATTTT. It codes for CSASPDLRGTQYF.

The CDR3: CALRPSGRVNEQFF. The CDR3 region has the DNA TGTGCCCTCAGACCGAGCGGGAGGGTCAATGAGCAGTTCTTC. This chain connects TRBV28 to TRBJ2-1; 10 nucleotides match TRBD2. The ends lost 11 bases at V and 6 bases at J; junction bases unmatched: 10. CDR3 length: 14 amino acids. Germline V gene lookup returns CDR1 MDHEN and CDR2 SYDVKM. The entire variable domain, with the rest obtained from reference TRBV28 and TRBJ2-1, is as follows: DVKVTQSSRYLVKRTGEKVFLECVQDMDHENMFWYRQDPGLGLRLIYFSYDVKMKEKGDIPEGYSVSREKKERFSLILESASTNQTSMYLCALRPSGRVNEQFFGPGTRLTVL.

This chain links TRBV5-1 with TRBJ1-3; TRBD1 might be the D (6 bases). Germline assignment: CDR1 SGHRS and CDR2 YFSETQ. Trimming took 2 bases from V and 8 from J, leaving 17 bases between them. The CDR3 is 15 amino acids. CDR3 in DNA: TGCGCCAGCAGCTTCAACAGGGCCTCCCCGGACACCATATATTTT. It yields the protein CASSFNRASPDTIYF.

The chain carries TRBV5-1 and TRBJ2-7; 8 bases align to TRBD2. In germline, CDR1 is SGHRS, CDR2 YFSETQ. The CDR3 runs 13 residues. V dropped 5 bases and J dropped 4; count of bases not matched to a gene: 5. CDR3 loop: CASRRGDSYEQYF. CDR3 DNA sequence: TGCGCCAGCAGGCGGGGGGATTCATACGAGCAGTACTTC.

The rearrangement joins TRBV2 to TRBJ2-4, with 12 bases that match TRBD2. Germline CDR1 is SNHLY and CDR2 is FYNNEI. V shed 7 bases and J 8 bases; nucleotides not matched to a gene: 6. The CDR3 runs to 14 residues. DNA for the CDR3: TGTGCCAGCAAAGGACTAGCGGGATCGGACATTCAGTACTTC. Translated: CASKGLAGSDIQYF.